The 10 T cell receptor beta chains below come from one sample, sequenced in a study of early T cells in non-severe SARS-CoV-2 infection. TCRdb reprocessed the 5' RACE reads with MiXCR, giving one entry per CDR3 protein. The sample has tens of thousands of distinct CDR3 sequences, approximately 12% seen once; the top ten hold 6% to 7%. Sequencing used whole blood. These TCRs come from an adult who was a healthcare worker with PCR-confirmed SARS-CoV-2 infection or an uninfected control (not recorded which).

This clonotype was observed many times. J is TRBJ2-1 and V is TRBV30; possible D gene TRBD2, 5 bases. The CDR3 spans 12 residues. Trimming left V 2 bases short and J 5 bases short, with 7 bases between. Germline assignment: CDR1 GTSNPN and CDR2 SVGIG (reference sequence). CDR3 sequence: CAWSRGNNEQFF. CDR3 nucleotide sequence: TGTGCCTGGAGTAGAGGGAACAATGAGCAGTTCTTC. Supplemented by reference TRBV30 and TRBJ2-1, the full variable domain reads SQTIHQWPATLVQPVGSPLSLECTVEGTSNPNLYWYRQAAGRGLQLLFYSVGIGQISSEVPQNLSASRPQDRQFILSSKKLLLSDSGFYLCAWSRGNNEQFFGPGTRLTVL.

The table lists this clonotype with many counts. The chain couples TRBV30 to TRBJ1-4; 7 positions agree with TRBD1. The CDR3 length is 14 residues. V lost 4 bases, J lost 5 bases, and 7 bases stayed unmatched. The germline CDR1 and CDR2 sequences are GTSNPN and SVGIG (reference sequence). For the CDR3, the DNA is TGTGCCTGGAAATTACAGGGGACGAATGAAAAACTGTTTTTT. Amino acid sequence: CAWKLQGTNEKLFF.

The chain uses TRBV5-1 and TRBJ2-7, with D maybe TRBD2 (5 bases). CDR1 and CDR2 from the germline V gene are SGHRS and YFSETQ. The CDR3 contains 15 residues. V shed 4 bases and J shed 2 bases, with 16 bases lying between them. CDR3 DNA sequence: TGCGCCAGCAGCGCGAGCGGCGCCGCGGCCTACGAGCAGTACTTC. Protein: CASSASGAAAYEQYF.

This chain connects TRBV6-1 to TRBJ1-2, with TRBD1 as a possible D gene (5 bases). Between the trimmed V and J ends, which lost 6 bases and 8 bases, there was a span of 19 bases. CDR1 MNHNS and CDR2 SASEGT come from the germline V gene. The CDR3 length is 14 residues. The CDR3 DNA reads TGTGCCAGCAGCTATCCAAATGACAGCGAAGGCTACACCTTC. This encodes CASSYPNDSEGYTF.

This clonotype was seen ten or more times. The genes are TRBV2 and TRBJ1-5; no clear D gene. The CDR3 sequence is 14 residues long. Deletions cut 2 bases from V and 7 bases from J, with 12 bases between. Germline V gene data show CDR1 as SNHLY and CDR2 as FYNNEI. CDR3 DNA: TGTGCCAGCAGTGAACGGCCAGTATACCAGCCCCAGCATTTT. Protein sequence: CASSERPVYQPQHF. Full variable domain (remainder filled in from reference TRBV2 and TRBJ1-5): EPEVTQTPSHQVTQMGQEVILRCVPISNHLYFYWYRQILGQKVEFLVSFYNNEISEKSEIFDDQFSVERPDGSNFTLKIRSTKLEDSAMYFCASSERPVYQPQHFGDGTRLSIL.

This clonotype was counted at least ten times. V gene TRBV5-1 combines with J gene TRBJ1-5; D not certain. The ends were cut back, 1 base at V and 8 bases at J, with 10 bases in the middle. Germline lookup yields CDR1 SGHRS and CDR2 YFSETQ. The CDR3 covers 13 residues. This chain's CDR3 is CASSLQPDEPQHF. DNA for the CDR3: TGCGCCAGCAGCTTGCAACCTGACGAGCCCCAGCATTTT.

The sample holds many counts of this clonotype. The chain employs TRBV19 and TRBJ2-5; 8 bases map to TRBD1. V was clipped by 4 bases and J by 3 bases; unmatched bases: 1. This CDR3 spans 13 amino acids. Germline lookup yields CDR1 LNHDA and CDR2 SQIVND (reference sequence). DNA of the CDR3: TGTGCCAGTAGTAAGACAGGGGAAGAGACCCAGTACTTC. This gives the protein CASSKTGEETQYF.

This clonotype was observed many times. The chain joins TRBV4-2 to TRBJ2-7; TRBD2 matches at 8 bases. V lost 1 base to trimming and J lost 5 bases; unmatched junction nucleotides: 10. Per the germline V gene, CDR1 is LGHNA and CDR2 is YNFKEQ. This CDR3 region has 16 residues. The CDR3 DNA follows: TGTGCCAGCAGCCAAGGTGGCGGCGGGGGGTACGACGAGCAGTACTTC. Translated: CASSQGGGGGYDEQYF.

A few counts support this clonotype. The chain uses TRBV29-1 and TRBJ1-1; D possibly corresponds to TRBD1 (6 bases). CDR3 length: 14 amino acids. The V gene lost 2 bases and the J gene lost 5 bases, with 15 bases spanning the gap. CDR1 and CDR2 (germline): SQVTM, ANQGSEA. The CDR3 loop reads CSVELRRGATEAFF. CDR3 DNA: TGCAGCGTTGAACTTCGGCGGGGGGCAACTGAAGCTTTCTTT.

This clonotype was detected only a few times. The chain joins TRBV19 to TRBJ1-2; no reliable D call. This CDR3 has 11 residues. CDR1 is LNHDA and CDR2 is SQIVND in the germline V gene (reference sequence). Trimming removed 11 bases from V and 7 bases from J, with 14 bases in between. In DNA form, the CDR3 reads TGTGCCGCCCGAGAGAGGGCTGGCTACACCTTC. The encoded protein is CAARERAGYTF.